Shown below are 27 T cell receptor beta chains from a single sample sequenced in a study of cytotoxic CD8 clonotypes in ibrutinib-treated CLL. Produced via immunoSEQ multiplex PCR; TCRdb's table is partial and in-frame only. The sample yields 60,000 or so clones, around three fifths seen once. The material was PBMCs, obtained after 12 months of ibrutinib treatment. These receptors came from a human donor with chronic lymphocytic leukemia.

This clone was seen a few times. The CDR3 coding sequence is TGTGCCAGCAGATCCTCAGGGGATAGTGGCTACACCTTC. Its translation: CASRSSGDSGYTF. The chain joins TRBV19 to TRBJ1-2, with a weak D call TRBD1 (6 bases). CDR1 and CDR2 (germline): LNHDA, SQIVND (reference sequence). The V end was cut by 9 bases, the J end by 7 bases, with 18 bases between. This CDR3 has 13 amino acids.

This clone was seen ten or more times. The chain combines TRBV28 with TRBJ2-7, with D unresolved. Germline V gene lookup returns CDR1 MDHEN and CDR2 SYDVKM. This CDR3 spans 15 amino acids. V was pared by 2 bases and J by 0 bases, with 11 bases between. The CDR3 DNA reads TGTGCCAGCAGTTTAACTGGAGCGAGCTCCTACGAGCAGTACTTC. Protein product: CASSLTGASSYEQYF.

The rearrangement links TRBV30 to TRBJ2-1; maybe TRBD1 (5 bases). The V and J ends lost 0 bases and 3 bases respectively, with 12 bases between them. This CDR3 comprises 15 residues. The V gene's germline CDR1 is GTSNPN and CDR2 SVGIG (reference sequence). CDR3: CAWSVYVGLYNEQFF. The CDR3 DNA sequence: TGTGCCTGGAGTGTATACGTGGGGCTCTACAATGAGCAGTTCTTC.

The rearrangement uses TRBV10-3 and TRBJ1-2; the match to TRBD1 covers 7 bases. CDR1 and CDR2 from the germline V gene are ENHRY and SYGVKD. V was pared by 3 bases and J by 6 bases, with 4 bases of the junction left unmatched. The CDR3 sequence is 13 residues long. The CDR3 DNA sequence: TGTGCCATCAGTGACAGGGGGACCCATGGCTACACCTTC. It specifies CAISDRGTHGYTF.

This clone has just a few counts. This chain connects TRBV2 to TRBJ1-2; D unclear. Trimming stripped 8 bases from V and 7 bases from J, with 17 bases between. CDR1 and CDR2 from the germline V gene are SNHLY and FYNNEI. The CDR3 has 13 residues. The CDR3 loop reads CASGTGPAIGYTF. The CDR3 region has the DNA TGTGCCAGCGGCACCGGGCCTGCGATTGGCTACACCTTC.

V usage is TRBV30 and J usage is TRBJ1-2; D is perhaps TRBD1 (6 bases). The germline V and J ends were trimmed by 0 bases and 5 bases, with 7 bases remaining between them. Germline CDR1 and CDR2: GTSNPN and SVGIG (reference sequence). The CDR3 length is 12 residues. This CDR3 reads CAWSVGGYGYTF. The CDR3 DNA follows: TGTGCCTGGAGTGTAGGGGGGTATGGCTACACCTTC.

The CDR3 nucleotides read TGTGCCAGCAGCCTTGCGAGGTGGGAAAAACTGTTTTTT. Protein: CASSLARWEKLFF. This chain joins TRBV14 and TRBJ1-4; D gene ambiguous. The CDR3 length is 13 residues. V was shortened by 4 bases and J by 8 bases, with 11 bases between the two germline ends. Germline CDR1 and CDR2: SGHDN and FVKESK.

This clone occurred a few times. In DNA, the CDR3 is TGTGCCAGCACCACAACCGGGAGAAGCACAGATACGCAGTATTTT. It encodes CASTTTGRSTDTQYF. The rearrangement links TRBV6-5 to TRBJ2-3, with D possibly being TRBD2 (6 bases). The ends were cut back, 7 bases at V and 0 bases at J, with 14 bases in the middle. This CDR3 comprises 15 residues. Germline V gene data show CDR1 as MNHEY and CDR2 as SVGAGI.

The V call is TRBV27, the J call TRBJ2-1, with 9 bases fitting TRBD2. Germline trimming cut 5 bases from V and 9 bases from J; bases unmatched to any gene: 8. The CDR3 runs to 14 residues. Germline CDR1 is MNHEY and CDR2 is SMNVEV (reference sequence). The CDR3 region is CASSSGRSSGEQFF. In nucleotides, the CDR3 is TGTGCCAGCAGTAGCGGGAGGAGTTCGGGTGAGCAGTTCTTC.

The chain has TRBV5-4 and TRBJ2-1; D is possibly TRBD1 (5 bases). CDR1 SGHNT and CDR2 YYREEE come from the germline V gene (reference sequence). The CDR3 is 16 residues long. The V gene lost 0 bases and the J gene lost 2 bases, with 12 bases spanning the gap. The CDR3 region has the DNA TGTGCCAGCAGCTTGGCCAGGGTGCCCGCCTACAATGAGCAGTTCTTC. Translation gives CASSLARVPAYNEQFF.

The gene calls are TRBV29-1 and TRBJ2-7; 9 nucleotides line up with TRBD2. CDR1 and CDR2 (germline): SQVTM, ANQGSEA. V dropped 4 bases and J dropped 3; count of bases not matched to a gene: 4. The CDR3 runs to 13 residues. CDR3 DNA: TGCAGCGTTGCTAGCGGGACCTTCTACGAGCAGTACTTC. It translates to CSVASGTFYEQYF.

The chain is built from TRBV5-1 and TRBJ2-3; 7 nucleotides agree with TRBD1. J lost 0 bases, V lost 7 bases, and 5 bases had no gene match. This CDR3 is 14 amino acids long. Looked up from germline, CDR1 is SGHRS and CDR2 is YFSETQ. CDR3 DNA: TGCGCCAGCGCCAGGGACAGCAGCACAGATACGCAGTATTTT. This encodes CASARDSSTDTQYF.

This chain uses TRBV6-5 with TRBJ2-3; 8 bases are shared with TRBD2. Germline V gene sequence: CDR1 MNHEY, CDR2 SVGAGI. V dropped 6 bases and J dropped 2; count of bases not matched to a gene: 7. This CDR3 is 15 amino acids long. The CDR3 sequence: CASRISGGLTDTQYF. The CDR3 DNA reads as TGTGCCAGCAGAATAAGCGGGGGCCTCACAGATACGCAGTATTTT.

The rearrangement joins TRBV11-2 to TRBJ2-2; a possible D gene is TRBD2 (6 bases). The germline CDR1 and CDR2 sequences are SGHAT and FQNNGV. Trimming took off 6 bases at V and 4 bases at J, with 9 bases between the two ends. CDR3 length: 13 amino acids. This CDR3 reads CASSWDFTGELFF. The CDR3 DNA reads TGTGCCAGCAGTTGGGACTTCACCGGGGAGCTGTTTTTT.

This clone was seen only a few times. V and J are TRBV19 and TRBJ2-6; 12 nucleotides align to TRBD2. CDR1 and CDR2 (germline): LNHDA, SQIVND (reference sequence). The CDR3 has 15 amino acids. J was trimmed by 4 bases and V by 11 bases; bases with no gene match: 6. The CDR3 DNA reads TGTGCCGCCCGGACTAGCGGGGCCGGGGCCAACGTCCTGACTTTC. Protein product: CAARTSGAGANVLTF. Based on the CDR3 plus reference TRBV19 and TRBJ2-6, the full variable domain is DGGITQSPKYLFRKEGQNVTLSCEQNLNHDAMYWYRQDPGQGLRLIYYSQIVNDFQKGDIAEGYSVSREKKESFPLTVTSAQKNPTAFYLCAARTSGAGANVLTFGAGSRLTVL.

The rearrangement joins TRBV7-9 to TRBJ2-1; D is unclear. The CDR3 is made up of 11 amino acids. V lost 1 base and J lost 8, with 3 bases in between. Germline V gene sequence: CDR1 SEHNR, CDR2 FQNEAQ (reference sequence). The DNA of the CDR3 is TGTGCCAGCAGCTTAGAGCATGAGCAGTTCTTC. It codes for CASSLEHEQFF. Variable domain in full (rest from reference TRBV7-9 and TRBJ2-1): DTGVSQNPRHKITKRGQNVTFRCDPISEHNRLYWYRQTLGQGPEFLTYFQNEAQLEKSRLLSDRFSAERPKGSFSTLEIQRTEQGDSAMYLCASSLEHEQFFGPGTRLTVL.

The chain uses TRBV28 and TRBJ2-1; the match to TRBD1 covers 7 bases. CDR1 MDHEN and CDR2 SYDVKM come from the germline V gene. Trimming removed 5 bases from V and 9 bases from J; junction bases left unmatched: 13. The CDR3 runs 15 residues. The CDR3 nucleotides read TGTGCCAGCAGTCACTACAGCAACCACAGGGGTGAGCAGTTCTTC. This encodes CASSHYSNHRGEQFF.

V usage is TRBV5-1 and J usage is TRBJ2-5, with D possibly being TRBD1 or TRBD2 (6 bases each). The germline CDR1 and CDR2 sequences are SGHRS and YFSETQ. The CDR3 has 12 residues. V gave up 7 bases and J gave up 2 bases, with 9 bases separating them. For the CDR3, the DNA is TGCGCCAGCGGGGGGCCACAAGAGACCCAGTACTTC. The encoded protein is CASGGPQETQYF.

The gene calls are TRBV5-1 and TRBJ1-1, with 7 bases that match TRBD1. The trim removed 5 bases at V and 0 bases at J, leaving 7 bases unmatched. Germline V lookup: CDR1 SGHRS, CDR2 YFSETQ. There are 15 residues in the CDR3. The CDR3: CASRPETGMNTEAFF. The CDR3 nucleotides are TGCGCCAGCAGACCCGAGACAGGGATGAACACTGAAGCTTTCTTT.

V usage is TRBV27 and J usage is TRBJ2-3, with D maybe TRBD2 (6 bases). Between the trimmed V and J ends, which lost 3 bases and 8 bases, there was a span of 9 bases. Germline V gene data show CDR1 as MNHEY and CDR2 as SMNVEV (reference sequence). The CDR3 is 12 amino acids. The CDR3 DNA is TGTGCCAGCAGTTTCGGGAGCGGTACGCAGTATTTT. It yields the protein CASSFGSGTQYF.

V is TRBV5-1 and J is TRBJ2-2, with TRBD1 as a possible D gene (5 bases). This CDR3 is 15 amino acids long. V was pared by 6 bases and J by 2 bases, with 14 bases between. CDR1 and CDR2 (germline): SGHRS, YFSETQ. The CDR3 protein is CASKNSQGNTGELFF. The CDR3 DNA reads TGCGCCAGCAAAAACAGTCAGGGAAACACCGGGGAGCTGTTTTTT.

The genes are TRBV2 and TRBJ1-4; possible D gene TRBD1, 5 bases. V lost 6 bases and J lost 8, with 16 bases in between. This CDR3 has 14 residues. The germline CDR1 and CDR2 sequences are SNHLY and FYNNEI. The DNA of the CDR3 is TGTGCCAGCAGGGTACCGGGACCCTGGGAAAAACTGTTTTTT. It encodes CASRVPGPWEKLFF. The variable domain in full, with the rest retrieved from reference TRBV2 and TRBJ1-4, is EPEVTQTPSHQVTQMGQEVILRCVPISNHLYFYWYRQILGQKVEFLVSFYNNEISEKSEIFDDQFSVERPDGSNFTLKIRSTKLEDSAMYFCASRVPGPWEKLFFGSGTQLSVL.

The chain uses TRBV7-6 and TRBJ2-7, with unresolved D. CDR1 and CDR2 (germline): SGHVS, FNYEAQ. V shed 2 bases and J shed 4 bases, with 9 bases lying between them. The CDR3 is made up of 13 amino acids. The CDR3 bases are TGTGCCAGCAGCTTATGGGCAGGTTACGAGCAGTACTTC. Translated, it gives CASSLWAGYEQYF.

This clone has more than one count but fewer than ten. The chain carries TRBV7-9 and TRBJ1-1; the D gene is possibly TRBD1 (6 bases). V lost 6 bases and J 4 bases, leaving 12 bases between the germline ends. Germline V gene lookup returns CDR1 SEHNR and CDR2 FQNEAQ (reference sequence). The CDR3 has 13 residues. As DNA, the CDR3 is TGTGCCAGCAGTTTTGGGGGCATCACTGAAGCTTTCTTT. Protein product: CASSFGGITEAFF.

J is TRBJ1-1 and V is TRBV4-2; 8 bases line up with TRBD1. V shed 2 bases, J shed 3 bases, and the junction held 8 bases outside the gene matches. This CDR3 comprises 16 residues. Germline CDR1 reads LGHNA; CDR2 reads YNFKEQ. The CDR3 nucleotides read TGTGCCAGCAGCCAATTCTACAGGGGGGTGTACACTGAAGCTTTCTTT. It encodes CASSQFYRGVYTEAFF.

V is TRBV18 and J is TRBJ1-3; 10 bases map to TRBD1. Germline V gene lookup returns CDR1 KGHSH and CDR2 LQKENI. The CDR3 length is 15 residues. Losses at the gene ends were 3 bases for V and 2 bases for J; bases not matched to a gene: 1. CDR3 sequence (DNA): TGTGCCAGCTCACCTGGACAGGGGGCTGGAAACACCATATATTTT. Its translation is CASSPGQGAGNTIYF.

The genes are TRBV5-4 and TRBJ2-5; D may be TRBD1 (5 bases). This CDR3 comprises 13 residues. Germline V gene lookup returns CDR1 SGHNT and CDR2 YYREEE (reference sequence). The V end lost 7 bases, the J end lost 1 base, and 11 bases lay between the germline ends. CDR3 amino acids: CASALGAQETQYF. CDR3 in DNA: TGTGCCAGCGCTCTAGGGGCCCAAGAGACCCAGTACTTC.